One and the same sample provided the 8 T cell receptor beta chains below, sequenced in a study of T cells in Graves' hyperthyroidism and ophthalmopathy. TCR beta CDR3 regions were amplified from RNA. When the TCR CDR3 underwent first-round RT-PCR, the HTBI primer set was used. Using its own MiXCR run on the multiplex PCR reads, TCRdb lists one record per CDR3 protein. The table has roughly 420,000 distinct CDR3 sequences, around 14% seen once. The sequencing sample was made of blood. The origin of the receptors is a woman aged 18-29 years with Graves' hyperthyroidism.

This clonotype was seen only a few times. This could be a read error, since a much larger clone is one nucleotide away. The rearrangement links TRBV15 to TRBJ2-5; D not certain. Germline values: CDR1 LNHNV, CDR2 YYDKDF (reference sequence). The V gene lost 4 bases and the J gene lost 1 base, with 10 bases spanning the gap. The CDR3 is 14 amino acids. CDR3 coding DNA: TGTGCCACCAGCACTTGGACGACCCAAGAGACCCAGTACTTC. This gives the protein CATSTWTTQETQYF. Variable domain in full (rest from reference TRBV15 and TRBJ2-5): DAMVIQNPRYQVTQFGKPVTLSCSQTLNHNVMYWYQQKSSQAPKLLFHYYDKDFNNEADTPDNFQSRRPNTSFCFLDIRSPGLGDTAMYLCATSTWTTQETQYFGPGTRLLVL.

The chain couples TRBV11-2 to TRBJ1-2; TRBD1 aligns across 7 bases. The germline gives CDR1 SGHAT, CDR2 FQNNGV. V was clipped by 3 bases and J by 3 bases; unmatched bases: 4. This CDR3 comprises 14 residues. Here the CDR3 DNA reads TGTGCCAGCAGCTTCAACACAGGGGACTATGGCTACACCTTC. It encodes CASSFNTGDYGYTF. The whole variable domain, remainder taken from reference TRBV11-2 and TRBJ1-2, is EAGVAQSPRYKIIEKRQSVAFWCNPISGHATLYWYQQILGQGPKLLIQFQNNGVVDDSQLPKDRFSAERLKGVDSTLKIQPAKLEDSAVYLCASSFNTGDYGYTFGSGTRLTVV.

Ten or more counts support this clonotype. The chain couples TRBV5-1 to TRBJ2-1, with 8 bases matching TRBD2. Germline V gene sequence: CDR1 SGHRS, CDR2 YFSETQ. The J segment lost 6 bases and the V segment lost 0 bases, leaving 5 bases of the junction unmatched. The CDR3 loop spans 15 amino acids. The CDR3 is CASSLEGGRFNEQFF. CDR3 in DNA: TGCGCCAGCAGCTTGGAGGGCGGGAGGTTCAATGAGCAGTTCTTC.

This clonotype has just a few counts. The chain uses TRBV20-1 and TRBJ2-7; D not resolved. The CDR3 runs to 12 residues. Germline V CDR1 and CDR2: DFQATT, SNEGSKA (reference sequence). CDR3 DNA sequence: TGCAGCGCTTCAAGGGTAGGCTACGAGCAGTACTTC. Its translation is CSASRVGYEQYF.

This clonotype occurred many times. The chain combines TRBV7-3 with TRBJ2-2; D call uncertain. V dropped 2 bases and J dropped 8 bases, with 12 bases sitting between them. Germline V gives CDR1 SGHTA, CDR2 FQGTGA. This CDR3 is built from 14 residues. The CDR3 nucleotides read TGTGCCAGCAGCTTAGAGATGGGATCAGGGGAGCTGTTTTTT. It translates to CASSLEMGSGELFF.

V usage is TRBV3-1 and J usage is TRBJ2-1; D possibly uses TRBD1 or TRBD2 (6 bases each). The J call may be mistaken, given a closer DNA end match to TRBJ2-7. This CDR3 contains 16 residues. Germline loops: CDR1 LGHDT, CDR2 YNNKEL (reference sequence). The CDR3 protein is CASSQEGAGTYNEQYF. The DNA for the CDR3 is TGTGCCAGCAGCCAAGAGGGGGCGGGGACCTACAATGAGCAGTACTTC.

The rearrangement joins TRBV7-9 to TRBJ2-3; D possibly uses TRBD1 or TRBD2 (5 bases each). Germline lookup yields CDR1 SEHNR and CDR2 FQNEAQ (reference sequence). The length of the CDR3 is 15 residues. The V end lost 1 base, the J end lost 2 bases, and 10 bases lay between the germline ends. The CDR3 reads CASSLEGRNTDTQYF. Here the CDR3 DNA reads TGTGCCAGCAGCTTAGAGGGACGTAACACAGATACGCAGTATTTT.

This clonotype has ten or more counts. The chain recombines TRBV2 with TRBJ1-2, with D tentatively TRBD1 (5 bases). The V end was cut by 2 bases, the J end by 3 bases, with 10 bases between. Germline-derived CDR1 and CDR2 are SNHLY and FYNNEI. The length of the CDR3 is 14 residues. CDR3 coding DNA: TGTGCCAGCAGTGAACAGGGAGAGGACTATGGCTACACCTTC. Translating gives CASSEQGEDYGYTF.